The 5 T cell receptor beta chains given below trace back to one sample, sequenced in a study of blood T cell repertoires in COVID-19. Here immunoSEQ multiplex PCR was the method, and the copy in TCRdb shows in-frame clones only, minus some. This table holds about 250,000 clones, about 80% found once. Specimen: PBMCs or T cells enriched from blood (not recorded which). Receptors originate from a man between 50 and 59 years old who had recovered from COVID-19.

The chain is built from TRBV24-1 and TRBJ2-2, with 10 bases that match TRBD1. J was trimmed by 2 bases and V by 4 bases; bases with no gene match: 6. Germline V CDR1 and CDR2: KGHDR, SFDVKD. This CDR3 contains 17 residues. The CDR3 DNA follows: TGTGCCACCAGTGAGGCGGGACAGGGGTTTAACACCGGGGAGCTGTTTTTT. Translating it yields CATSEAGQGFNTGELFF.

The V call is TRBV2, the J call TRBJ2-1; D is uncertain. The germline CDR1 and CDR2 sequences are SNHLY and FYNNEI. The CDR3 is made up of 11 amino acids. The V end lost 7 bases, the J end lost 9 bases, and 10 bases lay between the germline ends. CDR3: CASTKLLEQFF. CDR3 DNA: TGTGCCAGCACTAAGCTCCTTGAGCAGTTCTTC. The complete variable domain, with remaining parts taken from reference TRBV2 and TRBJ2-1, reads EPEVTQTPSHQVTQMGQEVILRCVPISNHLYFYWYRQILGQKVEFLVSFYNNEISEKSEIFDDQFSVERPDGSNFTLKIRSTKLEDSAMYFCASTKLLEQFFGPGTRLTVL.

This sequence joins TRBV4-2 and TRBJ2-1; TRBD2 matches 8 bases. Per germline, CDR1 LGHNA and CDR2 YNFKEQ. The V gene end was trimmed by 1 base and the J gene end by 4 bases; junction bases not matched to a gene: 6. The CDR3 contains 16 residues. CDR3 DNA sequence: TGTGCCAGCAGCCAAGGTGGGGGACTAGTTTACAATGAGCAGTTCTTC. It encodes CASSQGGGLVYNEQFF.

This clone showed up just once. The J gene is TRBJ1-4, the V gene TRBV28; D uncertain. The V gene lost 3 bases and the J gene lost 4 bases, with 9 bases spanning the gap. The germline CDR1 and CDR2 sequences are MDHEN and SYDVKM. CDR3 length equals 14 residues. The CDR3 DNA is TGTGCCAGCAGTTTCTCCCCCGTTAATGAAAAACTGTTTTTT. This encodes CASSFSPVNEKLFF. Using reference TRBV28 and TRBJ1-4 for the parts outside the CDR3, the full variable domain is DVKVTQSSRYLVKRTGEKVFLECVQDMDHENMFWYRQDPGLGLRLIYFSYDVKMKEKGDIPEGYSVSREKKERFSLILESASTNQTSMYLCASSFSPVNEKLFFGSGTQLSVL.

V usage is TRBV5-4 and J usage is TRBJ2-5; 9 bases line up with TRBD1. The germline V gene has CDR1 SGHNT and CDR2 YYREEE (reference sequence). V lost 5 bases and J lost 5; bases outside the gene matches: 10. This CDR3 has 15 amino acids. This CDR3 reads CASRSGQGILETQYF. The CDR3 bases are TGTGCCAGCAGAAGTGGACAGGGGATATTGGAGACCCAGTACTTC.